The clone carrying this T cell receptor (beta chain) rates as medium-sized. Other DNA sequences in this specimen translate into the identical CDR3. The data stem from a study of immune evolution from preneoplasia to lung adenocarcinoma. Profiled with immunoSEQ multiplex PCR; TCRdb holds only in-frame clones, not every one. The sample carries under 45,000 clones, roughly 80% recorded once. Trimming removed 6 bases from V and 0 bases from J, with 9 bases in between. The germline gives CDR1 MGHDK, CDR2 SYGVNS. This CDR3 contains 13 residues. The sequencing input was FFPE invasive lung adenocarcinoma tissue. The clonotype originates from a person in their sixties or seventies with lung adenocarcinoma. The gene calls are TRBV25-1 and TRBJ2-7; D possibly corresponds to TRBD1 (6 bases). CDR3 nucleotide sequence: TGTGCCAGCAGGTCACAGGGCTCCTACGAGCAGTACTTC. As protein: CASRSQGSYEQYF.